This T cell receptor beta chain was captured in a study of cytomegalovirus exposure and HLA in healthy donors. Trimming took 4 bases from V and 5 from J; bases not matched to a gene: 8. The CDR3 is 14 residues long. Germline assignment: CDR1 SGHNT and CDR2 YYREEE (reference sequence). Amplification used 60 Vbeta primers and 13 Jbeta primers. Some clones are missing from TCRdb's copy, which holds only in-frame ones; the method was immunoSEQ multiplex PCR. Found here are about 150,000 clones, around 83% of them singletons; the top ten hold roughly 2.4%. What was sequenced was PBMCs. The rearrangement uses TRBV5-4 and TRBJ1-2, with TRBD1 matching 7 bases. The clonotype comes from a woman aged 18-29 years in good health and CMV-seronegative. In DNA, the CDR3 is TGTGCCAGCAGCCCCGCCGGACAGGATTATGGCTACACCTTC. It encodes CASSPAGQDYGYTF.